Following are 19 T cell receptor beta chains from one sample sequenced in a study of blood T cell repertoires in COVID-19. The method was immunoSEQ multiplex PCR; TCRdb's version includes in-frame clones alone and lacks a portion of them. The sample holds under 300,000 clones; approximately 91% are singletons and the top ten take 2.3%. Sequencing was done on a sample of PBMCs or T cells enriched from blood (not recorded which). These receptors all stem from a woman aged 40 to 49 with acute COVID-19.

This clone was seen only a few times. The V gene is TRBV20-1, the J gene TRBJ2-1; D not certain. This CDR3 is 11 amino acids long. The germline CDR1 and CDR2 sequences are DFQATT and SNEGSKA (reference sequence). V was cut by 5 bases and J by 1 base, with 3 bases left in between. For the CDR3, the DNA is TGCAGTGCTCGGTCCTACAATGAGCAGTTCTTC. It specifies CSARSYNEQFF.

This CDR3 reads CASSVGGGRQETQYF. DNA of the CDR3: TGTGCCAGCAGCGTAGGCGGCGGGAGACAAGAGACCCAGTACTTC. The rearrangement joins TRBV9 to TRBJ2-5; 7 bases line up with TRBD2. CDR1 is SGDLS and CDR2 is YYNGEE in the germline V gene. The CDR3 length is 15 residues. V shed 0 bases, J shed 2 bases, and the junction held 4 bases outside the gene matches.

V gene TRBV11-3 combines with J gene TRBJ2-7; 9 nucleotides align to TRBD2. With 0 bases clipped from V and 0 bases from J, the junction kept 3 bases outside the gene matches. From germline, CDR1 is SGHNT and CDR2 YENEEA. There are 16 residues in the CDR3. This chain's CDR3 is CASSLEAGGSSYEQYF. For the CDR3, the DNA is TGTGCCAGCAGCTTAGAGGCGGGGGGGAGCTCCTACGAGCAGTACTTC. The full variable domain, rest sourced from reference TRBV11-3 and TRBJ2-7, is EAGVVQSPRYKIIEKKQPVAFWCNPISGHNTLYWYLQNLGQGPELLIRYENEEAVDDSQLPKDRFSAERLKGVDSTLKIQPAELGDSAVYLCASSLEAGGSSYEQYFGPGTRLTVT.

CDR3 protein: CASSQGASGSRTDTQYF. CDR3 DNA: TGCGCCAGCAGCCAAGGCGCTAGCGGGTCTCGCACAGATACGCAGTATTTT. The rearrangement links TRBV4-3 to TRBJ2-3, with 8 nucleotides matching TRBD2. There are 17 residues in the CDR3. V shed 1 base and J 1 base; nucleotides not matched to a gene: 7. CDR1 is LGHNA and CDR2 is YSLEER in the germline V gene.

The CDR3 loop is CASGTGAGNTIYF. CDR3 sequence (DNA): TGTGCCAGCGGGACAGGGGCTGGAAACACCATATATTTT. The chain couples TRBV28 to TRBJ1-3; TRBD1 agrees at 10 bases. The junction had 0 bases not matched to a gene; V was cut back by 8 bases and J by 2 bases. The germline V gene has CDR1 MDHEN and CDR2 SYDVKM. There are 13 residues in the CDR3.

J is TRBJ2-2 and V is TRBV19; the match to TRBD1 covers 7 bases. The J segment lost 4 bases and the V segment lost 5 bases, leaving 16 bases of the junction unmatched. The CDR3 contains 18 residues. From germline, CDR1 is LNHDA and CDR2 SQIVND (reference sequence). CDR3 region: CASSRGTLTGFFTGELFF. The CDR3 DNA reads as TGTGCCAGTAGTCGGGGTACTCTGACAGGGTTTTTCACCGGGGAGCTGTTTTTT.

This chain joins TRBV9 and TRBJ1-2; TRBD1 might be the D (5 bases). The CDR3 consists of 16 residues. Between the trimmed V and J ends, which lost 0 bases and 3 bases, there was a span of 15 bases. Germline V gene sequence: CDR1 SGDLS, CDR2 YYNGEE. CDR3 DNA sequence: TGTGCCAGCAGCGTAGGGTTCGGGGGAATAGACTATGGCTACACCTTC. Translating it yields CASSVGFGGIDYGYTF. Combining the CDR3 with reference TRBV9 and TRBJ1-2 gives the whole variable domain DSGVTQTPKHLITATGQRVTLRCSPRSGDLSVYWYQQSLDQGLQFLIQYYNGEERAKGNILERFSAQQFPDLHSELNLSSLELGDSALYFCASSVGFGGIDYGYTFGSGTRLTVV.

The chain carries TRBV3-1 (or the pseudogene TRBV3-2) and TRBJ2-7; TRBD1 might be the D (5 bases). The germline V and J ends were trimmed by 5 bases and 5 bases, with 13 bases remaining between them. Germline V CDR1 and CDR2: LGHDT, YNNKEL (reference sequence). This CDR3 has 13 amino acids. CDR3 sequence: CASSDRQTNEQYF. CDR3 nucleotide sequence: TGTGCCAGCAGCGACAGACAAACCAACGAGCAGTACTTC.

Ten or more counts support this clone. The V and J genes are TRBV21-1 and TRBJ1-5; the table's TRBD1 call for D was not verified on the DNA. TRBV21-1 is assigned pseudogene status. The CDR3 is made up of 16 amino acids. CDR3 DNA sequence: TGTGCCAGCAGCAAATTTGGACGGACAAGGGGTCAGCCCCAGCATTTT. It translates to CASSKFGRTRGQPQHF.

The chain employs TRBV29-1 and TRBJ1-4, with TRBD1 as a possible D gene (5 bases). Germline loops: CDR1 SQVTM, CDR2 ANQGSEA. This CDR3 region has 13 residues. Trimming left V 6 bases short and J 4 bases short, with 12 bases between. The DNA of the CDR3 is TGCAGCGTCCCGGGGGAGGGTAATGAAAAACTGTTTTTT. It encodes CSVPGEGNEKLFF.

Concerning this clone: One end of the junction does not line up with germline, which may come from a read error. The rearrangement links TRBV5-1 to TRBJ1-3, with a weak D call TRBD1 (5 bases). CDR3 length equals 16 residues. CDR1 and CDR2 (germline): SGHRS, YFSETQ. CDR3 amino acids: CASRGGIVGSRNTIYF. The CDR3 nucleotides read TGCGCCAGCAGGGGGGGGATAGTCGGCTCTCGAAACACCATATATTTT. Complete variable domain (other parts from reference TRBV5-1 and TRBJ1-3): KAGVTQTPRYLIKTRGQQVTLSCSPISGHRSVSWYQQTPGQGLQFLFEYFSETQRNKGNFPGRFSGRQFSNSRSEMNVSTLELGDSALYLCASRGGIVGSRNTIYFGEGSWLTVV.

This chain joins TRBV27 and TRBJ1-2; TRBD1 aligns across 8 bases. V lost 6 bases and J lost 5; bases outside the gene matches: 11. This CDR3 is 15 amino acids long. Germline CDR1 is MNHEY and CDR2 is SMNVEV (reference sequence). CDR3 residues: CASSLSQGGLYGYTF. The CDR3 coding sequence is TGTGCCAGCAGCCTCTCACAGGGGGGCCTTTATGGCTACACCTTC.

The genes are TRBV5-6 and TRBJ1-1, with no clear D. This CDR3 contains 12 residues. Germline V CDR1 and CDR2: SGHDT, YYEEEE. The germline V and J ends were trimmed by 1 base and 2 bases, with 3 bases remaining between them. The CDR3 sequence is CASSLTNTEAFF. DNA of the CDR3: TGTGCCAGCAGCTTGACAAACACTGAAGCTTTCTTT.

The V gene is TRBV5-1, the J gene TRBJ2-7, with 7 positions matching TRBD2. With V trimmed by 7 bases and J by 4 bases, 14 bases remained unmatched. The CDR3 extends over 15 amino acids. Germline V lookup: CDR1 SGHRS, CDR2 YFSETQ. CDR3 in amino acids: CASSLTPGLQYEQYF. The CDR3 region has the DNA TGCGCCAGCTCCCTAACACCGGGACTACAATACGAGCAGTACTTC.

The gene calls are TRBV29-1 and TRBJ1-2; perhaps TRBD1 as D (6 bases). Between the trimmed V and J ends, which lost 3 bases and 8 bases, there was a span of 10 bases. This CDR3 is built from 11 residues. Germline assignment: CDR1 SQVTM and CDR2 ANQGSEA. For the CDR3, the DNA is TGCAGCGTTGATAGGGGGAGCGGCTACACCTTC. This translates into CSVDRGSGYTF. Full variable domain (missing parts from reference TRBV29-1 and TRBJ1-2): SAVISQKPSRDICQRGTSLTIQCQVDSQVTMMFWYRQQPGQSLTLIATANQGSEATYESGFVIDKFPISRPNLTFSTLTVSNMSPEDSSIYLCSVDRGSGYTFGSGTRLTVV.

The rearrangement joins TRBV3-1 (or the pseudogene TRBV3-2) to TRBJ1-4, with 7 bases identical to TRBD1. V was pared by 5 bases and J by 7 bases, with 7 bases of the junction left unmatched. Germline V gene data show CDR1 as LGHDT and CDR2 as YNNKEL (reference sequence). The CDR3 loop spans 14 amino acids. CDR3 in amino acids: CASSLGTEGEKLFF. The CDR3 region has the DNA TGTGCCAGCAGCTTGGGGACAGAGGGTGAAAAACTGTTTTTT.

CDR3 protein: CASSPAGHGYTF. The CDR3 nucleotides are TGTGCCAGCTCACCGGCAGGGCATGGCTACACCTTC. The chain couples TRBV18 to TRBJ1-2, with a tentative D call TRBD1 (5 bases). The V end lost 3 bases, the J end lost 6 bases, and 8 bases lay between the germline ends. CDR3 size: 12 residues. CDR1 is KGHSH, CDR2 LQKENI, per germline. Full variable domain (remainder filled in from reference TRBV18 and TRBJ1-2): NAGVMQNPRHLVRRRGQEARLRCSPMKGHSHVYWYRQLPEEGLKFMVYLQKENIIDESGMPKERFSAEFPKEGPSILRIQQVVRGDSAAYFCASSPAGHGYTFGSGTRLTVV.

The V and J genes are TRBV11-3 and TRBJ1-1; D might be TRBD1 (5 bases). This CDR3 is 15 amino acids long. V was trimmed by 2 bases and J by 7 bases, leaving 17 bases between them. Germline V gene sequence: CDR1 SGHNT, CDR2 YENEEA. CDR3 nucleotide sequence: TGTGCCAGCAGCTTATTCCCCGCCGGGGGGAATGAAGCTTTCTTT. This encodes CASSLFPAGGNEAFF.

V and J are TRBV5-4 and TRBJ2-5; a weak D match, TRBD2 (5 bases). The ends were cut back, 2 bases at V and 3 bases at J, with 14 bases in the middle. CDR1 and CDR2 from the germline V gene are SGHNT and YYREEE (reference sequence). The CDR3 has 15 residues. This CDR3 is CASSFAGRDKETQYF. CDR3 in DNA: TGTGCCAGCAGCTTCGCGGGCCGTGATAAAGAGACCCAGTACTTC.